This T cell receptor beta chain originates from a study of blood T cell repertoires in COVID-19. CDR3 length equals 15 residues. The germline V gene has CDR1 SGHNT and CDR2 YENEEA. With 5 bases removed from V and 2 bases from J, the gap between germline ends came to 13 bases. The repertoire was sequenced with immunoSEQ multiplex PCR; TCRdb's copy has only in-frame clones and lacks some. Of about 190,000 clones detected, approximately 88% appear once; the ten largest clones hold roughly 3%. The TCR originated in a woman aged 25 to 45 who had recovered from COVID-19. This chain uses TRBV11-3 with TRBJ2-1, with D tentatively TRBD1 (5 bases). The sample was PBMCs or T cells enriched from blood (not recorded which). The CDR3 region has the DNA TGTGCCAGCAGCGTCCGGCAGGGCCCCTACAATGAGCAGTTCTTC. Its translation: CASSVRQGPYNEQFF.